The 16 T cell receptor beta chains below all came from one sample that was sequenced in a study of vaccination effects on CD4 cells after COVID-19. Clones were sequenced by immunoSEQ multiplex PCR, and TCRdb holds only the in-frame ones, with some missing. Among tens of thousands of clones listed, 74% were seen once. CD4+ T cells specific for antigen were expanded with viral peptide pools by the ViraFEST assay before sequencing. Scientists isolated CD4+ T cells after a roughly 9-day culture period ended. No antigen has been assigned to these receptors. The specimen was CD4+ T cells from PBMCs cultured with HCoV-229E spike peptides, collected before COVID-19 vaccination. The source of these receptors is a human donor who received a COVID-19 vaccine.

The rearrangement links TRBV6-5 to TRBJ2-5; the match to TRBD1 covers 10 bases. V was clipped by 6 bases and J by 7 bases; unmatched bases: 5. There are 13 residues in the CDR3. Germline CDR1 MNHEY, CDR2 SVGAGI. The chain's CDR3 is CASSRGQGVTQYF. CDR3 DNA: TGTGCCAGCAGCCGTGGACAGGGGGTGACCCAGTACTTC.

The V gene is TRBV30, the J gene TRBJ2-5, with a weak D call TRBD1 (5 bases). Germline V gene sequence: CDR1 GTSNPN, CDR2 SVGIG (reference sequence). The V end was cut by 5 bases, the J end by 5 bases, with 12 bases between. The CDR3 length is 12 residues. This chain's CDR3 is CAWSRQWETQYF. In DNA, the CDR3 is TGTGCCTGGTCAAGACAGTGGGAGACCCAGTACTTC.

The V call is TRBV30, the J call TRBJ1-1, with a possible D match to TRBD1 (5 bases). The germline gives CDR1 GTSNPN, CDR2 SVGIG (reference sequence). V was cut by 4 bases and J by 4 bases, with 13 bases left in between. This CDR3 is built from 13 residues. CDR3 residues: CAWMVQGGTEAFF. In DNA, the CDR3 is TGTGCCTGGATGGTCCAGGGTGGCACTGAAGCTTTCTTT.

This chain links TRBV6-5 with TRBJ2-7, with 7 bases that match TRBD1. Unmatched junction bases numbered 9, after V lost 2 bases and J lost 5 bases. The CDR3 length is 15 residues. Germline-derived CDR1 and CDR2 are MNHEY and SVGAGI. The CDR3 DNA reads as TGTGCCAGCAGTTACGTCAGGGGGTGGGTGCACGAGCAGTACGTC. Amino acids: CASSYVRGWVHEQYV.

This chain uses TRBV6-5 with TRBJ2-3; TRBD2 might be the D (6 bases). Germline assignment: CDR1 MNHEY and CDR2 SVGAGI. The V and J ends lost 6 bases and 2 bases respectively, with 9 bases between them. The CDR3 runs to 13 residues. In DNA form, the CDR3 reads TGTGCCAGCAGAAGGGACTTCACAGATACGCAGTATTTT. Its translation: CASRRDFTDTQYF.

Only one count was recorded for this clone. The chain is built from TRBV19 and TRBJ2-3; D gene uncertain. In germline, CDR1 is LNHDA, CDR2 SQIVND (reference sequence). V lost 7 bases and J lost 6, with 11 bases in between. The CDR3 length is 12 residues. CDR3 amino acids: CASTDGGDTQYF. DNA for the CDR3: TGTGCCAGTACCGACGGCGGCGATACGCAGTATTTT.

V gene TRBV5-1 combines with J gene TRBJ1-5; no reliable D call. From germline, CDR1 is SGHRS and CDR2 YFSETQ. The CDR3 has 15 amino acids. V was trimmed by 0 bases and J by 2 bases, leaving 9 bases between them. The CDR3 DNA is TGCGCCAGCAGCTTGGCCGGGAATGGCAATCAGCCCCAGCATTTT. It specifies CASSLAGNGNQPQHF.

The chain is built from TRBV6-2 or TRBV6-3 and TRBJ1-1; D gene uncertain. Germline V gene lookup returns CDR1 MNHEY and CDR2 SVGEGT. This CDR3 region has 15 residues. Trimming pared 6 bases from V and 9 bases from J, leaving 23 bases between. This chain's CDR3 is CASSLGTTMPFQAFF. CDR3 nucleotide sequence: TGTGCCAGCAGCTTGGGAACAACAATGCCATTTCAAGCTTTCTTT.

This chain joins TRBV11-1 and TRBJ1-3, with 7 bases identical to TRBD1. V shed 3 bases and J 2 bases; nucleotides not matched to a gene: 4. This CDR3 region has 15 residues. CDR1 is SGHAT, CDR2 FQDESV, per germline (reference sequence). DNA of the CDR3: TGTGCCAGCAGCTTTGGGGACAGCCCTGGAAACACCATATATTTT. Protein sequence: CASSFGDSPGNTIYF. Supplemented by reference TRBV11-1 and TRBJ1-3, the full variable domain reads EAEVAQSPRYKITEKSQAVAFWCDPISGHATLYWYRQILGQGPELLVQFQDESVVDDSQLPKDRFSAERLKGVDSTLKIQPAELGDSAMYLCASSFGDSPGNTIYFGEGSWLTVV.

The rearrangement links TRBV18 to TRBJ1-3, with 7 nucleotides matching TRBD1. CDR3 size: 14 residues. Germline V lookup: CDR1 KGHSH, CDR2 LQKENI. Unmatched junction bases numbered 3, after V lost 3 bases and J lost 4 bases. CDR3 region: CASSPMDRGNTIYF. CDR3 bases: TGTGCCAGCTCACCGATGGACAGGGGAAACACCATATATTTT.

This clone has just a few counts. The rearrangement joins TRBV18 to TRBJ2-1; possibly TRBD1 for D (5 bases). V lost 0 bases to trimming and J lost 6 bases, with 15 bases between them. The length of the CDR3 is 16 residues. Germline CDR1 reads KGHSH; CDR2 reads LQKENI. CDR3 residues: CASSPPRRENSNEQFF. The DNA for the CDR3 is TGTGCCAGCTCACCACCCCGCAGGGAAAATAGCAATGAGCAGTTCTTC.

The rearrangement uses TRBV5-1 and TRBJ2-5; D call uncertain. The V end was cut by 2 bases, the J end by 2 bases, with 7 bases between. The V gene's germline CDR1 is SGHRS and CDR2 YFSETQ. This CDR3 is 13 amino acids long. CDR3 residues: CASSFSVQETQYF. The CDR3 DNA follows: TGCGCCAGCAGCTTCAGTGTTCAAGAGACCCAGTACTTC.

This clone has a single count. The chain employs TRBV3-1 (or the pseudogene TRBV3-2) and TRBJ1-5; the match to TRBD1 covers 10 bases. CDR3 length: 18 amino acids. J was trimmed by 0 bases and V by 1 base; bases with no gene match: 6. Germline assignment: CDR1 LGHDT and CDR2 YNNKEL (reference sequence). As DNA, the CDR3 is TGTGCCAGCAGCCAAGGGGACAGGGGCCTTTATAGCAATCAGCCCCAGCATTTT. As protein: CASSQGDRGLYSNQPQHF.

This chain's CDR3 is CASSRDSSSTYTQYF. DNA for the CDR3: TGTGCCAGCAGTCGGGACAGCTCTTCTACTTATACGCAGTATTTT. The J gene is TRBJ2-3, the V gene TRBV6-5; 7 bases are shared with TRBD1. CDR1 MNHEY and CDR2 SVGAGI come from the germline V gene. The CDR3 length is 15 residues. Trimming removed 5 bases from V and 7 bases from J; junction bases left unmatched: 12.

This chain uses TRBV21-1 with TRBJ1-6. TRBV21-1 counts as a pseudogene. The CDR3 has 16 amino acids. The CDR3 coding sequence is TGTGCCAGCAGCAAGAATTGGGAGTCCTATAATTCACCCCTCCACTTT. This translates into CASSKNWESYNSPLHF.

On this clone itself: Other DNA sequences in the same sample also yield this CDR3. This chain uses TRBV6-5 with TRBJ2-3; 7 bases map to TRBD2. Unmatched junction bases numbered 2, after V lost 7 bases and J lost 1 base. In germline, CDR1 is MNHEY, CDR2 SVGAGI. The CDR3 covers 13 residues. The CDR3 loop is CASKGGGTDTQYF. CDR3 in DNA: TGTGCCAGCAAGGGAGGGGGCACAGATACGCAGTATTTT.